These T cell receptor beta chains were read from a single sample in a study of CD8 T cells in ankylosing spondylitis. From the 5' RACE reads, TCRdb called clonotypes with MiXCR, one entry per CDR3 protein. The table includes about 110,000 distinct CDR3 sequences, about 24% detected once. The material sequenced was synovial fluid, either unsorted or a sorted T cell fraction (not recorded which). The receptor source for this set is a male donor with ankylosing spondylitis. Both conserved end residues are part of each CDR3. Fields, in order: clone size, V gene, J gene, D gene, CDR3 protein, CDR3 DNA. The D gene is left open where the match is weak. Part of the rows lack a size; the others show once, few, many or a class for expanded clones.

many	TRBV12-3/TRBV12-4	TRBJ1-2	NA	CASSMLDYGYTF	TGTGCCAGCAGTATGTTAGACTATGGCTACACCTTC
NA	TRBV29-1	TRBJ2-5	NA	CSVLLTGETQYF	TGCAGCGTTCTTCTGACGGGAGAGACCCAGTACTTC
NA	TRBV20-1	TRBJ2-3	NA	CSAGDLTRRTDTQYF	TGCAGTGCTGGAGACTTGACTCGCCGCACAGATACGCAGTATTTT
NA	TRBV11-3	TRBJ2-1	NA	CASSLMGRNYNEQFF	TGTGCCAGCAGCCTCATGGGCCGAAACTACAATGAGCAGTTCTTC
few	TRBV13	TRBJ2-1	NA	CASSPRRGEYNEQFF	TGTGCCAGCAGCCCCCGGAGAGGGGAGTACAATGAGCAGTTCTTC
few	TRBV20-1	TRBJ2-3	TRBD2	CSASRGLAGVVDTQYF	TGCAGTGCTAGTCGGGGACTAGCGGGAGTTGTAGATACGCAGTATTTT
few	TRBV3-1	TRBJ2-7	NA	CASSQDTQSYEQYF	TGTGCCAGCAGCCAAGATACACAGTCCTACGAGCAGTACTTC
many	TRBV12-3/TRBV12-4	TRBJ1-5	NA	CASSLGYQPQHF	TGTGCCAGCAGTTTGGGGTACCAGCCCCAGCATTTT
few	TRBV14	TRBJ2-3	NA	CASSKRSKNTDTQYF	TGTGCCAGCAGCAAAAGGTCCAAAAACACAGATACGCAGTATTTT
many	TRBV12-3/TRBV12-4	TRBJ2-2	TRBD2	CASSPGTSGTGGGELFF	TGTGCCAGCAGTCCCGGGACTAGCGGGACGGGGGGCGGGGAGCTGTTTTTT
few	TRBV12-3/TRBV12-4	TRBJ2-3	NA	CASSLDPGKDTQYF	TGTGCCAGCAGTTTAGATCCAGGGAAAGATACGCAGTATTTT
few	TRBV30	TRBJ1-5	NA	CAWSVRGRGQPQHF	TGTGCCTGGAGTGTACGAGGGCGTGGGCAGCCCCAGCATTTT
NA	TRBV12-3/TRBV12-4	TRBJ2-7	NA	CASSQLGSYEQYF	TGTGCCAGCAGCCAATTAGGCTCCTACGAGCAGTACTTC
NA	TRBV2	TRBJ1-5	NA	CASSPTDRIHQPQHF	TGTGCCAGCAGTCCTACGGACAGAATCCATCAGCCCCAGCATTTT
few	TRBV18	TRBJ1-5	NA	CASSPDLGPQHF	TGTGCCAGCTCACCCGATTTAGGGCCCCAGCATTTT
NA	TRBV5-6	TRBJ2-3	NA	CASTHSGTDTQYF	TGTGCCAGCACCCATTCTGGGACAGATACGCAGTATTTT
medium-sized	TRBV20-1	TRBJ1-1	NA	CSAKPGLLNTEAFF	TGCAGTGCGAAACCTGGACTTTTGAACACTGAAGCTTTCTTT
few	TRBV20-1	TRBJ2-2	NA	CSARDHRVSGELFF	TGCAGTGCTAGAGACCATAGGGTCTCCGGGGAGCTGTTTTTT
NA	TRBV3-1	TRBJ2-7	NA	CASSPHPSANEQYF	TGTGCCAGCAGCCCCCACCCTAGCGCGAACGAGCAGTACTTC
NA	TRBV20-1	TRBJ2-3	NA	CSARGWGNTDTQYF	TGCAGTGCTAGGGGTTGGGGAAACACAGATACGCAGTATTTT
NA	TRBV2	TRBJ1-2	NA	CASSERQTSSYGYTF	TGTGCCAGCAGTGAGAGGCAGACGAGCTCCTATGGCTACACCTTC
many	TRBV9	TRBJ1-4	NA	CASSVGTRYDEKLFF	TGTGCCAGCAGCGTAGGAACTAGGTACGATGAAAAACTGTTTTTT
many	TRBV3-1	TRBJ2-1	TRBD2	CASSRTLWGLGPNEQFF	TGTGCCAGCAGCCGAACCTTGTGGGGACTAGGGCCCAATGAGCAGTTCTTC
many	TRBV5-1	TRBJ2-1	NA	CASSDYYNEQFF	TGCGCCAGCAGCGATTATTACAATGAGCAGTTCTTC
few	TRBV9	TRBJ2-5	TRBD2	CASSVGLAGGWETQYF	TGTGCCAGCAGCGTAGGACTAGCGGGAGGATGGGAGACCCAGTACTTC
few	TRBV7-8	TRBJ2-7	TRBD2	CASSWTSAFSYEQYF	TGTGCCAGCAGCTGGACTAGCGCCTTTTCCTACGAGCAGTACTTC
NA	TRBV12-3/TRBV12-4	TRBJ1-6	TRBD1	CASRATGKDSPLHF	TGTGCCAGCAGGGCGACAGGGAAGGATTCACCCCTCCACTTT
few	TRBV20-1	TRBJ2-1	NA	CSADHILENEQFF	TGCAGTGCAGACCACATTCTGGAGAATGAGCAGTTCTTC
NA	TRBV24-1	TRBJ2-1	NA	CATSQRASMHNEQFF	TGTGCCACCAGTCAAAGGGCTTCGATGCACAATGAGCAGTTCTTC
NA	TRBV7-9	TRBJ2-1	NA	CASSPGAGGEQFF	TGTGCCAGCAGCCCGGGCGCCGGAGGTGAGCAGTTCTTC